This T cell receptor (beta chain) appears in the sequencing data of a study of T cell repertoires in cytomegalovirus infection. Study-level background: Newly reported HLA-C-restricted and thoroughly characterized HLA-B-restricted CMV epitopes were employed. Public TCR beta signatures provided an indication of both CMV infection and a matching HLA type.

Broader study findings: Summed frequency of shared TCR beta families picked out CMV carriers who also had the relevant HLA. Ex vivo, HLA-C-restricted CMV-specific TCR beta clonotypes prevailed over the rest of the response.

TCRdb re-analysed the reads in MiXCR, keeping a single row per CDR3 protein. Among 200,000 or so distinct CDR3 sequences, around 40% were seen once, and the ten largest hold approximately 60%. Germline V gene sequence: CDR1 SGHVS, CDR2 FNYEAQ. Trimming took 1 base from V and 2 from J, leaving 10 bases between them. The CDR3 has 15 amino acids. A note on this clonotype: Its specificity is unknown.

The source was CD8+ T cells from cultured PBMCs, collected from culture after CMV antigen stimulation. This rearrangement joins TRBV7-6 to TRBJ2-3; tentatively, D is TRBD2 (5 bases). The TCR comes from a human donor in good health (CMV status not recorded). Some clones in this sample may be carry-over from other donors' samples. The CDR3 DNA is TGTGCCAGCAGCTTAGGAGGGAGTCCCACAGATACGCAGTATTTT. The encoded protein is CASSLGGSPTDTQYF.